What follows describes a single T cell receptor (beta chain). The data were produced by immunoSEQ multiplex PCR, yet TCRdb's version contains in-frame clones alone and is incomplete. The data show 100,000 to 150,000 clones, with about 90% seen just once and 1.5% to 2% held by the top ten. Trimming took off 3 bases at V and 5 bases at J, with 13 bases between the two ends. CDR1 is GTSNPN and CDR2 is SVGIG in the germline V gene (reference sequence). This CDR3 is built from 14 residues. This sample stems from a study of control samples from healthy donors and cancer patients. The chain employs TRBV30 and TRBJ2-2; D remains ambiguous. The specimen sequenced was blood. This receptor was obtained from a man between 18 and 35 years old in good health. The CDR3 here is CAWSGYDLTGELFF. The CDR3 coding sequence is TGTGCCTGGAGCGGGTATGATCTGACCGGGGAGCTGTTTTTT.